This TCR beta chain derives from a study of blood T cell repertoires in COVID-19. Study information: Donors in the United States, Italy and Spain gave samples during acute or convalescent COVID-19. In each case, the material was cDNA or gDNA derived from T cells, B-cell-depleted T cells, or PBMCs.

In the authors' workflow: Reference gene primers were amplified, and this amplification served to estimate nucleated cell counts. The data were produced by immunoSEQ multiplex PCR, yet TCRdb's version contains in-frame clones alone and is incomplete. Clone size and V and J calls were adopted from that table, with D and trimming inferred from the DNA. Here the sample spans under 40,000 clones, 70% to 80% being singletons. Material: peripheral blood. This receptor was identified in a woman aged 55-69 years with acute or convalescent COVID-19.

In nucleotides, the CDR3 is TGTGCCAGCAGTTACTCGGACAGCAATTCACCCCTCCACTTT. Its translation is CASSYSDSNSPLHF. V is TRBV6-5 and J is TRBJ1-6; D may be TRBD1 (6 bases). The CDR3 spans 14 residues. V was clipped by 0 bases and J by 7 bases, with 7 bases between them. Germline loops: CDR1 MNHEY, CDR2 SVGAGI.